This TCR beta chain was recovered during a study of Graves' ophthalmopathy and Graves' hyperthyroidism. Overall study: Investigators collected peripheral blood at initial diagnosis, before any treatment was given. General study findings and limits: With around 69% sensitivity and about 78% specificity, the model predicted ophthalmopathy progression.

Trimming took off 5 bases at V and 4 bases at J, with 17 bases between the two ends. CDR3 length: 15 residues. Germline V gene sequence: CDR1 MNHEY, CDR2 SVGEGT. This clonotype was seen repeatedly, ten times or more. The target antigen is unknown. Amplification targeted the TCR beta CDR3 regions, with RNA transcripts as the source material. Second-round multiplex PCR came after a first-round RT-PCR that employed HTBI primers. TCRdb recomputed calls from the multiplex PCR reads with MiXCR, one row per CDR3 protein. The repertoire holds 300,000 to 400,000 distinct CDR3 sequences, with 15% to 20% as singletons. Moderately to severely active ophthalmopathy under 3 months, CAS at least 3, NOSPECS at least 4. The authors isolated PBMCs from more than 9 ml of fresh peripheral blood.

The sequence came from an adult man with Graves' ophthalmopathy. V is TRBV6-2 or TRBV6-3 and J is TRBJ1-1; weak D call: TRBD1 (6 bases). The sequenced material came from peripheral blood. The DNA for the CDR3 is TGTGCCAGCAGTCACCCCCGCGGAGGGGGCACTGAAGCTTTCTTT. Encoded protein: CASSHPRGGGTEAFF.